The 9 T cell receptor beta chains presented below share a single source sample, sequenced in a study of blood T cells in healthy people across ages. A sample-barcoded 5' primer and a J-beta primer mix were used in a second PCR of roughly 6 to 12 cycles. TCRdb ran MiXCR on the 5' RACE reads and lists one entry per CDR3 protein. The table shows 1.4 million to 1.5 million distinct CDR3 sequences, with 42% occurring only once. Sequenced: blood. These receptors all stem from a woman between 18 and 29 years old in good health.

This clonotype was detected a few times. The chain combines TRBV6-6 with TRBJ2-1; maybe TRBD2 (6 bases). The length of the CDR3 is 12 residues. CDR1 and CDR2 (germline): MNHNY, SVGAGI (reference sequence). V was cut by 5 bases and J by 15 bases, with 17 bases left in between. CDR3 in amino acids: CASSTSGEPGFF. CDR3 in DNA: TGTGCCAGCAGTACCTCGGGAGAGCCTGGGTTCTTC.

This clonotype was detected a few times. The DNA of the CDR3 is TGTGCCAGCAGTCCCTCCGAGACAGGGGTAAAATATGGCTACACCTTC. Encoded protein: CASSPSETGVKYGYTF. J is TRBJ1-2 and V is TRBV27; TRBD1 matches 8 bases. The CDR3 totals 16 residues. V lost 5 bases and J lost 5; bases outside the gene matches: 13. Germline CDR1 MNHEY, CDR2 SMNVEV (reference sequence).

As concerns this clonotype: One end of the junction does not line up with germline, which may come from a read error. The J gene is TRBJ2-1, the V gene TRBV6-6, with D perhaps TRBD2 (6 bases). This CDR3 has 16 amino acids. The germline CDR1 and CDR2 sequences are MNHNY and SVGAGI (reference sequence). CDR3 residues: CASSDGLLAEDNEQFF. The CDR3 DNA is TGTGCCAGCAGTGACGGGTTGTTAGCGGAGGACAACGAGCAGTTCTTC.

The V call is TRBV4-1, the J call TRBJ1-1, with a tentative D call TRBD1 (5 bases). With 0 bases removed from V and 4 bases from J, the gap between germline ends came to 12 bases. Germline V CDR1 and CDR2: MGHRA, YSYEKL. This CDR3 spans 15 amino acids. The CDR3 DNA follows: TGCGCCAGCAGCCAAGATCGGGGGGGAAGCACTGAAGCTTTCTTT. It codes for CASSQDRGGSTEAFF.

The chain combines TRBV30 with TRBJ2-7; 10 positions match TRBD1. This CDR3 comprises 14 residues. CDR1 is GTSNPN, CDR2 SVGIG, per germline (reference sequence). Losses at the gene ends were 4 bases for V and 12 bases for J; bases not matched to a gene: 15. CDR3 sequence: CAWIPGQGKPRPYF. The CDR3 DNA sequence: TGTGCCTGGATACCGGGACAGGGGAAACCTAGGCCGTACTTC.

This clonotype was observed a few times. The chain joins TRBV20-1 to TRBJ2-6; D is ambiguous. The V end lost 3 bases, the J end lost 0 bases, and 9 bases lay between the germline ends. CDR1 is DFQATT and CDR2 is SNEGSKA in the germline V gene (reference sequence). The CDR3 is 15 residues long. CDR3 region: CSASLMDSGANVLTF. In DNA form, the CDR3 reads TGCAGTGCTAGTTTGATGGACTCTGGGGCCAACGTCCTGACTTTC.

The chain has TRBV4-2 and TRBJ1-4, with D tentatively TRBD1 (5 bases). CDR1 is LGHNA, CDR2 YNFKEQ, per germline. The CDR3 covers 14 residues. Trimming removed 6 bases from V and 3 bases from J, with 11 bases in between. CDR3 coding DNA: TGTGCCAGCAGTGCGACAGTGGCTAATGAAAAACTGTTTTTT. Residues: CASSATVANEKLFF.

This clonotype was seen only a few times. The CDR3 DNA reads TGTGCCAGCCCCAGCCCGGCAGTGCAAGAGACCCAGTACTTC. Translating gives CASPSPAVQETQYF. This sequence joins TRBV21-1 and TRBJ2-5; the D call in the table, TRBD1, was not verified against the DNA. TRBV21-1 is noted as a pseudogene. The CDR3 consists of 14 residues.

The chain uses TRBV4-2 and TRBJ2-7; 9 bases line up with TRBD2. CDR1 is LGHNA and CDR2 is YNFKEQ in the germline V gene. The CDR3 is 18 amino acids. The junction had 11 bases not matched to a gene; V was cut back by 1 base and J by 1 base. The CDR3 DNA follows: TGTGCCAGCAGCCAAGTTGCAGCGGGAGGTTCAAAATCCTACGAGCAGTACTTC. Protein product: CASSQVAAGGSKSYEQYF.